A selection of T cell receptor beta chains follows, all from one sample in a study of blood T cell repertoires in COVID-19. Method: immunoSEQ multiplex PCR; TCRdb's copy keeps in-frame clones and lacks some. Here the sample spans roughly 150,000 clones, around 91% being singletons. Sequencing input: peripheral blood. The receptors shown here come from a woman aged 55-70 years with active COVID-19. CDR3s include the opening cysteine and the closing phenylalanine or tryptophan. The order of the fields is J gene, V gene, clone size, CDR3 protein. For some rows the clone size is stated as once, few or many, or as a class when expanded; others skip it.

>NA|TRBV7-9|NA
CASSPLGGLAGDGETQYF
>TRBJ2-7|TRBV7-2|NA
CASSPREGSAYEQYF
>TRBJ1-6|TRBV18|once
CASSYRPSGEYNSPLHF
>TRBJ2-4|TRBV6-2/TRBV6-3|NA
CASSYSGTGVGIQYF
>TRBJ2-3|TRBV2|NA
CARRLAGTGTDTQYF
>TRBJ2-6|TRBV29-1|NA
CSVVASSGANVLTF
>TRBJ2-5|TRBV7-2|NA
CASSPLEETQYF
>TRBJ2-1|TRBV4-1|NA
CASSQVQQGVSYNEQFF
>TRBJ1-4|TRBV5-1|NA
CASSLVPGQGNEKLFF
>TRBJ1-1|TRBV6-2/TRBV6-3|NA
CASSREATGGNTEAFF